The rows below give T cell receptor beta chains drawn from one sample of a study of T cell responses to AZD1222 COVID-19 vaccine. Assay used: immunoSEQ multiplex PCR; TCRdb lists only in-frame clones, some missing. The sample lists about 110,000 clones; around 90% were seen once. The sequences come from peripheral blood, collected 28 days after the second AZD1222 dose. These TCRs come from an adult who received the AZD1222 COVID-19 vaccine. Both conserved end residues are part of each CDR3. The order of the fields is D gene, V gene, clone size, J gene, CDR3 protein, CDR3 DNA. The D gene is left open where the match is weak. A clone size is listed for some rows: how often the clone was seen (once, few, many), or a class if it is expanded.

D: -; V: TRBV28; size: few; J: TRBJ2-7; CDR3: CASSLLAGIGQQYF; DNA: TGTGCCAGCAGTTTATTGGCCGGCATTGGCCAGCAGTACTTC
D: -; V: TRBV27; size: -; J: TRBJ2-3; CDR3: CASSLRGRINDTDTQYF; DNA: TGTGCCAGCAGTTTAAGGGGCAGGATTAACGACACAGATACGCAGTATTTT
D: -; V: TRBV3-1/TRBV3-2; size: -; J: TRBJ2-5; CDR3: CASSQEGRRQETQYF; DNA: TGTGCCAGCAGCCAAGAGGGACGCCGTCAAGAGACCCAGTACTTC
D: -; V: TRBV6-5; size: once; J: TRBJ2-7; CDR3: CASSYQGGEQYF; DNA: TGTGCCAGCAGTTACCAGGGTGGCGAGCAGTACTTC
D: -; V: TRBV18; size: -; J: TRBJ2-3; CDR3: CASSPSSDYYTDTQYF; DNA: TGTGCCAGCTCACCAAGTTCGGACTACTACACAGATACGCAGTATTTT
D: TRBD2; V: TRBV3-1/TRBV3-2; size: -; J: TRBJ2-3; CDR3: CASSQARLAGGRDTQYF; DNA: TGTGCCAGCAGCCAAGCCCGACTAGCGGGGGGGCGGGATACGCAGTATTTT
D: -; V: TRBV12-5; size: -; J: TRBJ2-1; CDR3: CASGLISTDGRPYNEQFF; DNA: TGTGCTAGTGGTTTGATTTCGACGGACGGGCGACCCTACAATGAGCAGTTCTTC
D: TRBD1; V: TRBV12-3/TRBV12-4; size: -; J: TRBJ1-2; CDR3: CASATGAGYTF; DNA: TGTGCCAGCGCAACAGGGGCCGGCTACACCTTC
D: TRBD1; V: TRBV4-1; size: -; J: TRBJ1-3; CDR3: CASSQGRDRGLVGENTIYF; DNA: TGCGCCAGCAGCCAAGGCCGGGACAGGGGGTTGGTTGGGGAAAACACCATATATTTT
D: TRBD1; V: TRBV15; size: -; J: TRBJ2-1; CDR3: CATSRDRAYNEQFF; DNA: TGTGCCACCAGCAGGGACAGGGCGTACAATGAGCAGTTCTTC
D: -; V: TRBV6-5; size: -; J: TRBJ1-5; CDR3: CASSLEGGAQPQHF; DNA: TGTGCCAGCAGCCTGGAGGGGGGCGCACAGCCCCAGCATTTT
D: -; V: TRBV11-3; size: -; J: TRBJ1-1; CDR3: CASSLVSGRGLYTEAFF; DNA: TGTGCCAGCAGCTTAGTTTCTGGCCGGGGCCTATACACTGAAGCTTTCTTT
D: TRBD1; V: TRBV25-1; size: -; J: TRBJ1-1; CDR3: CASSGTGDGEAFF; DNA: TGTGCCAGCAGCGGGACAGGGGATGGTGAAGCTTTCTTT
D: -; V: TRBV7-3; size: once; J: TRBJ2-3; CDR3: CASSSAVGPLGTDTQYF; DNA: TGTGCCAGCAGCTCGGCGGTCGGTCCGCTCGGCACAGATACGCAGTATTTT
D: -; V: TRBV5-4; size: -; J: TRBJ1-1; CDR3: CASRPDGGSNTEAFF; DNA: TGTGCCAGCAGGCCCGATGGCGGCTCGAACACTGAAGCTTTCTTT
D: -; V: TRBV5-1; size: -; J: TRBJ2-1; CDR3: CASSFGSSYNEQFF; DNA: TGCGCCAGCAGCTTCGGTAGCTCCTACAATGAGCAGTTCTTC
D: TRBD1; V: TRBV5-5; size: -; J: TRBJ1-5; CDR3: CASSSTGPGQPQHF; DNA: TGTGCCAGCAGCTCGACAGGGCCGGGGCAGCCCCAGCATTTT
D: -; V: TRBV3-1/TRBV3-2; size: -; J: TRBJ1-1; CDR3: CASSQVVAGGAFF; DNA: TGTGCCAGCAGCCAAGTGGTGGCCGGCGGAGCTTTCTTT
D: -; V: TRBV6-5; size: -; J: TRBJ1-2; CDR3: CASGFRDYGYTF; DNA: TGTGCCAGCGGATTCAGGGACTATGGCTACACCTTC
D: -; V: TRBV7-8; size: once; J: TRBJ1-5; CDR3: CASSLARANQPQHF; DNA: TGTGCCAGCAGCTTAGCGCGGGCAAATCAGCCCCAGCATTTT
D: -; V: TRBV7-2; size: few; J: TRBJ1-4; CDR3: CASSLDLGNGNEKLFF; DNA: TGTGCCAGCAGCTTAGATCTAGGGAATGGGAATGAAAAACTGTTTTTT
D: -; V: TRBV12-3/TRBV12-4; size: once; J: TRBJ2-7; CDR3: CATSQGAYEQYF; DNA: TGTGCCACATCTCAAGGGGCCTACGAGCAGTACTTC
D: -; V: TRBV6-2/TRBV6-3; size: few; J: TRBJ2-7; CDR3: CASSYGSNYYSEQYF; DNA: TGTGCCAGCAGTTACGGCAGCAATTACTATAGCGAGCAGTACTTC
D: TRBD1; V: TRBV19; size: once; J: TRBJ1-2; CDR3: CASSIDRTGGPQTF; DNA: TGTGCCAGTAGTATAGATCGGACAGGGGGCCCACAGACCTTC
D: TRBD2; V: TRBV7-2; size: -; J: TRBJ2-7; CDR3: CASSLESSGGAYEQYF; DNA: TGTGCCAGCAGCTTAGAGTCTAGCGGGGGGGCCTACGAGCAGTACTTC
D: -; V: TRBV7-2; size: few; J: TRBJ1-5; CDR3: CASSLSAGFGNQPQHF; DNA: TGTGCCAGCAGCTTATCGGCAGGGTTTGGCAATCAGCCCCAGCATTTT
D: -; V: TRBV19; size: -; J: TRBJ2-1; CDR3: CASSIVRDSPRRDEQFF; DNA: TGTGCCAGTAGTATAGTGCGAGACTCCCCACGTAGGGATGAGCAGTTCTTC
D: -; V: TRBV24-1; size: -; J: TRBJ2-1; CDR3: CATSVSFGSEQFF; DNA: TGTGCCACCAGTGTTAGTTTTGGCAGTGAGCAGTTCTTC
D: -; V: TRBV6-1; size: once; J: TRBJ1-5; CDR3: CASSERAGNQPQHF; DNA: TGTGCCAGCAGTGAACGAGCTGGCAATCAGCCCCAGCATTTT
D: -; V: TRBV9; size: once; J: TRBJ1-4; CDR3: CASSQSTGREKLFF; DNA: TGTGCCAGCAGCCAGAGCACGGGGCGAGAAAAACTGTTTTTT
D: -; V: TRBV7-2; size: once; J: TRBJ1-1; CDR3: CASSLGVTVGAFF; DNA: TGTGCCAGCAGCTTAGGGGTAACGGTGGGAGCTTTCTTT
D: -; V: TRBV10-1; size: -; J: TRBJ2-3; CDR3: CASSEPRQPTQYF; DNA: TGCGCCAGCAGTGAGCCTCGACAGCCCACGCAGTATTTT
D: -; V: TRBV5-1; size: few; J: TRBJ1-4; CDR3: CASSLAGQVNEKLFF; DNA: TGCGCCAGCAGCTTGGCCGGGCAGGTTAATGAAAAACTGTTTTTT
D: TRBD1; V: TRBV24-1; size: -; J: TRBJ2-5; CDR3: CATSDGQGAGETQYF; DNA: TGTGCCACCAGTGATGGACAGGGGGCGGGCGAGACCCAGTACTTC
D: -; V: TRBV5-1; size: -; J: TRBJ1-4; CDR3: CASTGGTTNEKLFF; DNA: TGCGCCAGCACTGGGGGCACAACTAATGAAAAACTGTTTTTT
D: -; V: TRBV9; size: -; J: TRBJ1-2; CDR3: CASSPDIGGRGLGYTF; DNA: TGTGCCAGCAGCCCTGACATTGGGGGGCGAGGTTTGGGCTACACCTTC
D: -; V: TRBV5-5; size: once; J: TRBJ1-1; CDR3: CASSFARGTEAFF; DNA: TGTGCCAGCAGCTTCGCCCGTGGGACTGAAGCTTTCTTT
D: TRBD1; V: TRBV6-5; size: -; J: TRBJ2-5; CDR3: CASATGSQETQYF; DNA: TGTGCCAGCGCGACAGGGTCCCAAGAGACCCAGTACTTC
D: -; V: TRBV5-1; size: -; J: TRBJ2-3; CDR3: CASSLGGTHGTDTQYF; DNA: TGCGCCAGCAGCTTGGGGGGGACTCATGGCACAGATACGCAGTATTTT
D: -; V: TRBV7-9; size: -; J: TRBJ1-3; CDR3: CASSLAGGRGNTIYF; DNA: TGTGCCAGCAGCCTAGCCGGGGGGCGCGGAAACACCATATATTTT
D: TRBD2; V: TRBV30; size: few; J: TRBJ2-1; CDR3: CAWSVSSGGRNEQFF; DNA: TGTGCCTGGAGTGTGTCTAGCGGGGGGCGGAATGAGCAGTTCTTC
D: TRBD2; V: TRBV10-3; size: -; J: TRBJ2-7; CDR3: CAIGGGYEQYF; DNA: TGTGCCATCGGCGGGGGCTACGAGCAGTACTTC
D: TRBD1; V: TRBV6-2/TRBV6-3; size: -; J: TRBJ2-7; CDR3: CASSPAGTGAEQYF; DNA: TGTGCCAGCAGCCCCGCGGGGACAGGGGCCGAGCAGTACTTC
D: -; V: TRBV27; size: once; J: TRBJ2-7; CDR3: CASSPQIYRGAISTQQYF; DNA: TGTGCCAGCAGCCCCCAAATATATCGGGGGGCCATTTCTACGCAGCAGTACTTC
D: TRBD1; V: TRBV6-1; size: -; J: TRBJ2-3; CDR3: CASIPGQLATDTQYF; DNA: TGTGCCAGCATACCGGGACAGTTAGCCACAGATACGCAGTATTTT
D: -; V: TRBV6-5; size: -; J: TRBJ1-1; CDR3: CASRGNTEAFF; DNA: TGTGCCAGCAGAGGGAACACTGAAGCTTTCTTT